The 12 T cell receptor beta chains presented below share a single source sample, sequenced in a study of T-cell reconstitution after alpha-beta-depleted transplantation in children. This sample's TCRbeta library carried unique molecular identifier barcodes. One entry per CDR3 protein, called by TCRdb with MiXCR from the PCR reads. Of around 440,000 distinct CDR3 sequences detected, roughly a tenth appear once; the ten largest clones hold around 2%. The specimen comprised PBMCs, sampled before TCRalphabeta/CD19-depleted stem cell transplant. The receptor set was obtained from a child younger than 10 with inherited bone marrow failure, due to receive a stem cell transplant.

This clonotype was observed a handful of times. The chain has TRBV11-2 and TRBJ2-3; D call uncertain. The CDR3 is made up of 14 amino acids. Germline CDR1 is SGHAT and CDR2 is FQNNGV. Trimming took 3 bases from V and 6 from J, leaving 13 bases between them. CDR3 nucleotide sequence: TGTGCCAGCAGCTTCTCCCAGCCGGCTGATACGCAGTATTTT. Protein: CASSFSQPADTQYF.

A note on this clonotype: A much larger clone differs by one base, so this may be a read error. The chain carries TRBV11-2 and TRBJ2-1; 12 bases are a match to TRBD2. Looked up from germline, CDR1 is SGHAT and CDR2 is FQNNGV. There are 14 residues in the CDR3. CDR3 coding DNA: TGTGCCGGCAGCTCTCTAGCGGGAGGGTATGAGCAGTTCTTC. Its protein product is CAGSSLAGGYEQFF.

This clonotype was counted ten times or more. This chain's CDR3 is CASNRLPSGRLREQFF. In nucleotides, the CDR3 is TGCGCCAGCAATCGCTTACCTAGCGGGAGGTTGAGGGAGCAGTTCTTC. This chain links TRBV5-1 with TRBJ2-1, with 11 bases fitting TRBD2. The CDR3 loop spans 16 amino acids. V was pared by 6 bases and J by 10 bases, with 15 bases of the junction left unmatched. From germline, CDR1 is SGHRS and CDR2 YFSETQ.

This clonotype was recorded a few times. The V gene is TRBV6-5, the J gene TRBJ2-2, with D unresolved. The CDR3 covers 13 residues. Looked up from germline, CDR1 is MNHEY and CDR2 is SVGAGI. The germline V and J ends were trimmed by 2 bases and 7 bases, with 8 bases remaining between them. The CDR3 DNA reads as TGTGCCAGCAGTTACAGGGTGGGCGGGGAGCTGTTTTTT. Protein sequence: CASSYRVGGELFF.

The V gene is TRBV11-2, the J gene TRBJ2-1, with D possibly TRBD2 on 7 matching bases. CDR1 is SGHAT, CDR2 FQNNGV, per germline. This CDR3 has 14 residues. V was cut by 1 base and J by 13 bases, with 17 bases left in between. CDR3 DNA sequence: TGTGCCAGCAGCTTAGGGGGGGGGCTCGGTGACCAGTTCTTC. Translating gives CASSLGGGLGDQFF.

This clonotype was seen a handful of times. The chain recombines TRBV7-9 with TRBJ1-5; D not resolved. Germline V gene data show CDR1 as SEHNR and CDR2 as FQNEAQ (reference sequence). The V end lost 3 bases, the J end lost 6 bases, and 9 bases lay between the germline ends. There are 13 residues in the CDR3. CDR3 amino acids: CASSFSAGQPQHF. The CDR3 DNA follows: TGTGCCAGCAGCTTTAGTGCGGGTCAGCCCCAGCATTTT.

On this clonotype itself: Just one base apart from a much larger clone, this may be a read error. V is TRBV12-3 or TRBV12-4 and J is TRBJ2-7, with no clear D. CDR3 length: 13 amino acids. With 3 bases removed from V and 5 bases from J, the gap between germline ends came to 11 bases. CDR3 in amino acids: CASSLRIPHEQYF. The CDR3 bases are TGTGCCAGCAGTTTGCGAATTCCCCACGAGCAGTACTTC.

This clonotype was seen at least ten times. Here the CDR3 DNA reads TGTGCCAGCAGTTACGACAGCCTTTACTACGAGCAGTACTTC. Translation: CASSYDSLYYEQYF. V usage is TRBV6-5 and J usage is TRBJ2-7; a possible D gene is TRBD1 (5 bases). Germline V gives CDR1 MNHEY, CDR2 SVGAGI. This CDR3 spans 14 amino acids. The V gene lost 2 bases and the J gene lost 3 bases, with 11 bases spanning the gap.

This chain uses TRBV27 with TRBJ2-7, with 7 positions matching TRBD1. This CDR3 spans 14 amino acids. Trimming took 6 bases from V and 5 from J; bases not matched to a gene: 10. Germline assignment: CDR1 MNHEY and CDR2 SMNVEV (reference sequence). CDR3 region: CASSTPDRDNEQYF. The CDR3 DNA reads TGTGCCAGCAGCACCCCCGACAGGGACAACGAGCAGTACTTC.

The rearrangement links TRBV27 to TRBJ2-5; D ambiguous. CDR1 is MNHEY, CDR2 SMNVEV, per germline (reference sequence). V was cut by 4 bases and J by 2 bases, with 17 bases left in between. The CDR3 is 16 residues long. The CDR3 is CASSSLPIGLQETQYF. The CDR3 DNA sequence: TGTGCCAGCAGTTCCCTCCCGATCGGTTTACAAGAGACCCAGTACTTC.

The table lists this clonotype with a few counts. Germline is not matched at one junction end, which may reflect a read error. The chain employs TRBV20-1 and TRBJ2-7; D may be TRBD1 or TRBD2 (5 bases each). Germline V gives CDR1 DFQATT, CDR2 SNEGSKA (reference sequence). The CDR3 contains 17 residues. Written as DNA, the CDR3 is TGCTGCGCTAGGAGGCGCAACCCGGGACCAAGATACTACGAGCTGTACTTC. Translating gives CCARRRNPGPRYYELYF.

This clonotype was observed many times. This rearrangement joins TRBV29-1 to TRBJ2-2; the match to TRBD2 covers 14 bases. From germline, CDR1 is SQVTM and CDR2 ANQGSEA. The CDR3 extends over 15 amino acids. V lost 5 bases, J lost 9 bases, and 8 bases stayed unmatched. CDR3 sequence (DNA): TGCAGCGTTATTCTGGGACTAGCGGGAGCGAGGGAGCTGTTTTTT. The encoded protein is CSVILGLAGARELFF.